The TCR beta chain under discussion was sequenced for a study of T cells in Graves' hyperthyroidism and ophthalmopathy. Comment on this clonotype: Its antigen is unidentified.

Uncontrolled infection, other autoimmune disease, pregnancy and lactation each barred patients from inclusion. The authors took PBMCs from 9.5 to 10 ml fresh peripheral blood. Regarding the study as a whole: Ophthalmopathy prediction by the model preceded onset by a median roughly 6 months. Most clonotypes that expanded in the thyroid above 0.001 also showed up in blood.

V lost 1 base to trimming and J lost 3 bases; unmatched junction nucleotides: 2. The CDR3 covers 14 residues. The germline V gene has CDR1 SQVTM and CDR2 ANQGSEA. The CDR3 regions of TCR beta were amplified from RNA transcripts. The HTBI primer set was used in a first-round RT-PCR of the TCR CDR3. TCRdb independently ran MiXCR on the multiplex PCR reads; one entry per CDR3 protein. This sample has about 600,000 distinct CDR3 sequences, with about 16% found just once. Sequencing was carried out using blood. This chain joins TRBV29-1 and TRBJ2-3; 9 bases fit TRBD2. The clonotype comes from a woman aged 40 to 50 with Graves' ophthalmopathy. CDR3 protein: CSVEVAGATDTQYF. CDR3 in DNA: TGCAGCGTTGAAGTAGCGGGAGCGACAGATACGCAGTATTTT.